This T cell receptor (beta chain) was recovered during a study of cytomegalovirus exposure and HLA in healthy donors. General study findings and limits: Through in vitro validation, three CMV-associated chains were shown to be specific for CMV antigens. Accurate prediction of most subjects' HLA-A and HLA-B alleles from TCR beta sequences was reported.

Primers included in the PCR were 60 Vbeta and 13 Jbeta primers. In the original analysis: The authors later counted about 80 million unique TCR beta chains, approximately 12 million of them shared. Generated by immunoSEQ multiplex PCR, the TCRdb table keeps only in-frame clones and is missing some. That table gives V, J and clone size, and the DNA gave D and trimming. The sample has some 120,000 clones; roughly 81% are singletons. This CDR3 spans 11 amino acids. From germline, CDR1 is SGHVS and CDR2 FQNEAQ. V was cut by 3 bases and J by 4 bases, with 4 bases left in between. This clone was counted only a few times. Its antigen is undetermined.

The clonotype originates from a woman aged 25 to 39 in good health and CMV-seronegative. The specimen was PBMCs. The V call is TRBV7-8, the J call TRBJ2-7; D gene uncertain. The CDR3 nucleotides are TGTGCCAGCAGCTTGAGTTACGAGCAGTACTTC. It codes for CASSLSYEQYF. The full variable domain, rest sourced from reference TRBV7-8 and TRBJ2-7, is GAGVSQSPRYKVAKRGQDVALRCDPISGHVSLFWYQQALGQGPEFLTYFQNEAQLDKSGLPSDRFFAERPEGSVSTLKIQRTQQEDSAVYLCASSLSYEQYFGPGTRLTVT.